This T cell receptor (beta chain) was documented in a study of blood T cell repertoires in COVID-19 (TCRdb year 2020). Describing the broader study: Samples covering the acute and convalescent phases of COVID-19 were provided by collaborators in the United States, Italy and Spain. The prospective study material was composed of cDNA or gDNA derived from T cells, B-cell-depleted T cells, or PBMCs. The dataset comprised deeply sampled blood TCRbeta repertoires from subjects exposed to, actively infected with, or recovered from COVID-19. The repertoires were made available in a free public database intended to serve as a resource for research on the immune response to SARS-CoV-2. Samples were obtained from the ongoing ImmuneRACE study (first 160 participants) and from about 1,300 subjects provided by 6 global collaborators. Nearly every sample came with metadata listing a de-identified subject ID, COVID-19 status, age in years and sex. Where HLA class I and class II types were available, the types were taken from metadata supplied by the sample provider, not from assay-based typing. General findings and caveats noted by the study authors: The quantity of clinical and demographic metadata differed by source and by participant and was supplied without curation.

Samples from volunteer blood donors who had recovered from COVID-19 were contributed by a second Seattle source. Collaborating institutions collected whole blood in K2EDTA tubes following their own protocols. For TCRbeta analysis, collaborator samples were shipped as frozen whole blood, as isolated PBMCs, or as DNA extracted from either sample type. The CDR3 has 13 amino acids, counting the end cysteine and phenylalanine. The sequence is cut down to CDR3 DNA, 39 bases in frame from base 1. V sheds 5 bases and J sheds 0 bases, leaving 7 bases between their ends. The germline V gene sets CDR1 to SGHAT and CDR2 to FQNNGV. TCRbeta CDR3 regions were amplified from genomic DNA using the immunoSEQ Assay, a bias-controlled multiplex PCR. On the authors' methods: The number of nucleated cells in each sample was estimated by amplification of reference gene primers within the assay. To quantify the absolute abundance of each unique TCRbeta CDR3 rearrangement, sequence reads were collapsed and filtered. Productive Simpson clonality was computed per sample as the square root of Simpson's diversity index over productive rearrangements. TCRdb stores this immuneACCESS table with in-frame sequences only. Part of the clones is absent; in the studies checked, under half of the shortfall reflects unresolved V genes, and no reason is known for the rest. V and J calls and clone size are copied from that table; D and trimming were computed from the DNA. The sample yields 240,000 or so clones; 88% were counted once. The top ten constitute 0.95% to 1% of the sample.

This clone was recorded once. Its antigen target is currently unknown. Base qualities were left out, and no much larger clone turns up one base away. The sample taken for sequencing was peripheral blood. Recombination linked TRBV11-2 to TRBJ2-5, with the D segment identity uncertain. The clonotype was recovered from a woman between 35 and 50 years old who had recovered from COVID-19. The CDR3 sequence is CASSGPYQETQYF. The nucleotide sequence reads TGTGCCAGCAGCGGCCCGTACCAAGAGACCCAGTACTTC.